This T cell receptor beta chain comes out of a study of beta chain features in type 1 diabetes. General observations from the study: A moderate, significant TCRB CDR3 shortening appeared in type 1 diabetes across four CD4+ subsets.

There are 15 residues in the CDR3. Trimming removed 0 bases from V and 0 bases from J, with 11 bases in between. CDR1 SQVTM and CDR2 ANQGSEA come from the germline V gene. Every bit of the isolated RNA underwent reverse transcription, so sequencing read expressed TCRB transcripts. Profiling relied on immunoSEQ multiplex PCR, and the TCRdb table lists in-frame clones only, not all of them. The profile shows roughly 340,000 clones, roughly 14% of them singletons. The collection from each donor was one heparinised blood draw averaging about 116 mL. In all sorted populations, purity surpassed 95%. As for this clone: Its antigen remains unknown.

V usage is TRBV29-1 and J usage is TRBJ1-2, with D uncertain. The sequencing sample was made of naive CD4+ T cells from blood. This TCR was sampled from a woman in her late teens or twenties with type 1 diabetes. The CDR3 DNA sequence: TGCAGCGTTGAAGATGGCCACGTAACTAACTATGGCTACACCTTC. Its translation: CSVEDGHVTNYGYTF.